One and the same sample provided the 6 T cell receptor beta chains below, sequenced in a study of response to subunit inactivated influenza vaccine. TCRdb used MiXCR to reprocess the RT-PCR reads, holding one entry per CDR3 protein. The sample includes fewer than 600,000 distinct CDR3 sequences, approximately 7.8% seen only once; the top ten take approximately 14%. This material consisted of PBMCs from blood, taken roughly 24 months after vaccination. Source of these receptors: a man between 50 and 69 years old who received an inactivated influenza vaccine.

DNA of the CDR3: TGTGCCATCAGTGAGTCCGGGACAGGCACCACCGGGGAGCTGTTTTTT. It translates to CAISESGTGTTGELFF. The V gene is TRBV10-3, the J gene TRBJ2-2; the match to TRBD1 covers 8 bases. Germline values: CDR1 ENHRY, CDR2 SYGVKD. The J segment lost 4 bases and the V segment lost 0 bases, leaving 4 bases of the junction unmatched. This CDR3 comprises 16 residues.

The rearrangement uses TRBV20-1 and TRBJ2-1; D not resolved. V was pared by 6 bases and J by 1 base, with 7 bases between. CDR3 length: 12 amino acids. CDR1 is DFQATT and CDR2 is SNEGSKA in the germline V gene (reference sequence). The CDR3 DNA reads TGCAGTGCGGCAAAGTCCTACAATGAGCAGTTCTTC. Amino acid sequence: CSAAKSYNEQFF.

This clonotype was recorded many times. This sequence joins TRBV29-1 and TRBJ2-7, with 9 bases fitting TRBD1. Germline CDR1 reads SQVTM; CDR2 reads ANQGSEA. Losses at the gene ends were 7 bases for V and 4 bases for J; bases not matched to a gene: 5. There are 12 residues in the CDR3. The CDR3: CSAMTGGYEQYF. The CDR3 DNA reads TGCAGCGCTATGACAGGGGGTTACGAGCAGTACTTC.

The table lists this clonotype with many counts. V and J are TRBV30 and TRBJ1-1; D call uncertain. This CDR3 comprises 12 residues. Germline V gene data show CDR1 as GTSNPN and CDR2 as SVGIG (reference sequence). Trimming removed 2 bases at V and 0 bases at J, with 4 bases between. The CDR3 region is CAWSWVNTEAFF. CDR3 in DNA: TGTGCCTGGAGTTGGGTGAACACTGAAGCTTTCTTT.

This clonotype was detected a few times. The V and J genes are TRBV20-1 and TRBJ1-4, with 8 bases identical to TRBD1. The CDR3 sequence is 15 residues long. CDR1 is DFQATT and CDR2 is SNEGSKA in the germline V gene (reference sequence). After removal of 5 bases from V and 10 bases from J, the junction contained 15 bases not matched to a gene. CDR3 sequence reads: CSAEGQVEVFRKLFF. The CDR3 DNA reads as TGCAGTGCTGAGGGACAGGTGGAGGTATTCAGAAAACTGTTTTTT.

The V and J genes are TRBV5-1 and TRBJ1-4, with D perhaps matching TRBD1 (6 bases). Between the trimmed V and J ends, which lost 4 bases and 5 bases, there was a span of 12 bases. This CDR3 region has 14 residues. Germline V lookup: CDR1 SGHRS, CDR2 YFSETQ. CDR3 sequence (DNA): TGCGCCAGCAGCACCGGGACATCGAATGAAAAACTGTTTTTT. It yields the protein CASSTGTSNEKLFF.